This TCR beta chain comes out of a study of healthy donors' naive CD4 and CD8 T cells. A linear amplification protocol produced the TCR libraries from around 510 ng of total RNA. MiXCR was run by TCRdb on the reads, yielding one entry per CDR3 protein. The profile shows 200,000 or so distinct CDR3 sequences, over 60% of them singletons. This CDR3 is 17 amino acids long. The V segment lost 1 base and the J segment 9 bases; nucleotides outside the gene matches: 11. CDR1 and CDR2 from the germline V gene are KGHSH and LQKENI. The clonotype comes from a pool of human donors in good health; the sample pools cells from several healthy donors. V usage is TRBV18 and J usage is TRBJ1-6; TRBD1 agrees at 8 bases. The material sequenced was naive CD4+ and CD8+ T cells sorted from blood, pooled from several donors. The CDR3 DNA sequence: TGTGCCAGCTCACCACGGACAGGGATGGGAGGCACTTCACCCCTCCACTTT. This gives the protein CASSPRTGMGGTSPLHF.